The 16 T cell receptor beta chains below all came from one sample that was sequenced in a study of blood T cell repertoires in COVID-19. Libraries were prepared by immunoSEQ multiplex PCR; TCRdb keeps only in-frame clonotypes and omits some of them. This table holds over 100,000 clones, roughly three quarters found once. The specimen sequenced was peripheral blood. The receptors were sampled from a woman in her 70s with acute or convalescent COVID-19.

J is TRBJ2-7 and V is TRBV6-2 or TRBV6-3; 10 positions match TRBD2. CDR1 MNHEY and CDR2 SVGEGT come from the germline V gene. V lost 6 bases, J lost 0 bases, and 5 bases stayed unmatched. The CDR3 covers 15 residues. The CDR3 DNA reads as TGTGCCAGCAGCGCCGGGACTAGCGCCTCCTACGAGCAGTACTTC. It codes for CASSAGTSASYEQYF.

V and J are TRBV3-1 (or the pseudogene TRBV3-2) and TRBJ2-3; D gene unclear. This CDR3 has 13 residues. Germline V gene lookup returns CDR1 LGHDT and CDR2 YNNKEL (reference sequence). V shed 1 base and J shed 6 bases, with 8 bases lying between them. CDR3: CASSQALLDTQYF. DNA for the CDR3: TGTGCCAGCAGCCAAGCTTTACTTGATACGCAGTATTTT.

This clone was seen a single time. The chain joins TRBV29-1 to TRBJ2-5, with 10 bases aligning to TRBD2. Germline V lookup: CDR1 SQVTM, CDR2 ANQGSEA. This CDR3 is built from 12 residues. Germline trimming cut 7 bases from V and 5 bases from J; bases unmatched to any gene: 4. CDR3 sequence reads: CSAGTSVETQYF. The CDR3 nucleotides are TGCAGCGCCGGGACTAGCGTTGAGACCCAGTACTTC.

The chain is built from TRBV18 and TRBJ2-1; tentatively, D is TRBD2 (6 bases). CDR1 is KGHSH, CDR2 LQKENI, per germline. This CDR3 region has 13 residues. The V end lost 4 bases, the J end lost 10 bases, and 14 bases lay between the germline ends. This chain's CDR3 is CASSLGTPGEQFF. The CDR3, as DNA: TGTGCCAGCTCACTAGGGACTCCTGGGGAGCAGTTCTTC.

V is TRBV19 and J is TRBJ2-3; possible D gene TRBD2, 6 bases. The V end lost 7 bases, the J end lost 0 bases, and 17 bases lay between the germline ends. This CDR3 has 16 amino acids. CDR1 LNHDA and CDR2 SQIVND come from the germline V gene (reference sequence). The chain's CDR3 is CASTDRLDPSTDTQYF. Written as DNA, the CDR3 is TGTGCCAGTACCGACCGACTAGACCCCAGCACAGATACGCAGTATTTT.

This CDR3 reads CASSLGGQGIETQYF. The CDR3 DNA is TGTGCCAGCAGCTTGGGAGGACAGGGCATAGAGACCCAGTACTTC. J is TRBJ2-5 and V is TRBV5-4, with 8 bases identical to TRBD1. The trim removed 0 bases at V and 4 bases at J, leaving 5 bases unmatched. Germline V gene sequence: CDR1 SGHNT, CDR2 YYREEE (reference sequence). The CDR3 contains 15 residues.

V usage is TRBV11-2 and J usage is TRBJ2-5; 13 bases fit TRBD2. The J segment lost 5 bases and the V segment lost 5 bases, leaving 8 bases of the junction unmatched. The CDR3 contains 16 residues. CDR1 is SGHAT and CDR2 is FQNNGV in the germline V gene. The CDR3 DNA reads as TGTGCCAGCAGCCTAACCGGGACTAGCGGGACGGAGACCCAGTACTTC. This translates into CASSLTGTSGTETQYF. Full variable domain (rest looked up from reference TRBV11-2 and TRBJ2-5): EAGVAQSPRYKIIEKRQSVAFWCNPISGHATLYWYQQILGQGPKLLIQFQNNGVVDDSQLPKDRFSAERLKGVDSTLKIQPAKLEDSAVYLCASSLTGTSGTETQYFGPGTRLLVL.

The chain carries TRBV5-1 and TRBJ1-3; perhaps TRBD1 as D (6 bases). CDR1 and CDR2 from the germline V gene are SGHRS and YFSETQ. Trimming stripped 4 bases from V and 3 bases from J, with 11 bases between. CDR3 length: 14 residues. CDR3 in amino acids: CASSGGASGNTIYF. DNA for the CDR3: TGCGCCAGCAGCGGGGGGGCGAGTGGAAACACCATATATTTT.

J is TRBJ1-1 and V is TRBV28; D is possibly TRBD1 (5 bases). The CDR3 runs 15 residues. Germline values: CDR1 MDHEN, CDR2 SYDVKM. V shed 8 bases and J shed 3 bases, with 19 bases lying between them. Here the CDR3 reads CASAGTTREDTEAFF. The CDR3, as DNA: TGTGCCAGCGCGGGGACCACTCGCGAGGACACTGAAGCTTTCTTT.

A single count supports this clone. The V gene is TRBV18, the J gene TRBJ2-2, with D unresolved. CDR1 and CDR2 from the germline V gene are KGHSH and LQKENI. The CDR3 loop spans 11 amino acids. The V end lost 6 bases, the J end lost 7 bases, and 6 bases lay between the germline ends. The CDR3 sequence: CASSPGGELFF. The DNA of the CDR3 is TGTGCCAGCTCGCCCGGCGGGGAGCTGTTTTTT.

The chain uses TRBV9 and TRBJ1-1; tentative D call: TRBD1 (6 bases). Germline V lookup: CDR1 SGDLS, CDR2 YYNGEE. The CDR3 totals 15 residues. Trimming stripped 0 bases from V and 5 bases from J, with 14 bases between. CDR3 sequence reads: CASSVEDRGGTEAFF. In nucleotides, the CDR3 is TGTGCCAGCAGCGTAGAGGATAGAGGGGGTACTGAAGCTTTCTTT.

The chain combines TRBV30 with TRBJ1-4, with 7 bases matching TRBD1. The CDR3 has 14 residues. V trimming: 1 base; J trimming: 3 bases; junction bases outside the gene matches: 2. The germline gives CDR1 GTSNPN, CDR2 SVGIG (reference sequence). The CDR3 loop reads CAWSGDSSNEKLFF. DNA for the CDR3: TGTGCCTGGAGTGGGGACAGCTCTAATGAAAAACTGTTTTTT.

This chain connects TRBV5-8 to TRBJ2-6; 11 bases fit TRBD1. The junction had 3 bases not matched to a gene; V was cut back by 1 base and J by 3 bases. Germline V gives CDR1 SGHTS, CDR2 YDEGEE. This CDR3 contains 17 residues. CDR3 nucleotides: TGTGCCAGCAGCTTGAGGACAGGGGGCTATGGGGCCAACGTCCTGACTTTC. Its protein is CASSLRTGGYGANVLTF.

The chain has TRBV27 and TRBJ1-6; tentatively, D is TRBD1 (6 bases). The CDR3 contains 15 residues. The V end was cut by 7 bases, the J end by 7 bases, with 17 bases between. Per the germline V gene, CDR1 is MNHEY and CDR2 is SMNVEV (reference sequence). This chain's CDR3 is CASTQRGGRNSPLHF. DNA for the CDR3: TGTGCCAGCACCCAAAGGGGGGGCAGAAATTCACCCCTCCACTTT.

This rearrangement joins TRBV5-1 to TRBJ1-1; 9 bases map to TRBD1. Germline assignment: CDR1 SGHRS and CDR2 YFSETQ. This CDR3 is built from 14 residues. The V segment lost 4 bases and the J segment 5 bases; nucleotides outside the gene matches: 6. Here the CDR3 DNA reads TGCGCCAGCAGCCGAGGACAGGGGAATACTGAAGCTTTCTTT. Amino acids: CASSRGQGNTEAFF.

This clone was detected once. The V call is TRBV2, the J call TRBJ2-1, with TRBD2 identical over 8 bases. This CDR3 has 15 residues. Trimming at V came to 6 bases and at J to 4 bases, leaving 8 bases not matched to a gene. CDR1 is SNHLY, CDR2 FYNNEI, per germline. CDR3 nucleotides: TGTGCCAGCAGGGGGAGAAGCGGGGGATACAATGAGCAGTTCTTC. Translated, it gives CASRGRSGGYNEQFF.